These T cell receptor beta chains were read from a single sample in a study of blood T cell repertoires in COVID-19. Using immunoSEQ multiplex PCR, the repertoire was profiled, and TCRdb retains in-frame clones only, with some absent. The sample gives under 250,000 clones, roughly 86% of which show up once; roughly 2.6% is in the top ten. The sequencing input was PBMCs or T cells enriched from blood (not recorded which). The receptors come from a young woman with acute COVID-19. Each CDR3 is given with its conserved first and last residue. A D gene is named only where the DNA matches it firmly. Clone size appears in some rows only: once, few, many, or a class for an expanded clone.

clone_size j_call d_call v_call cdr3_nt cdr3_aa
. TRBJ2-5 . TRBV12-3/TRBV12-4 TGTGCCAGCAGTTGGGGCGAGACCCAGTACTTC CASSWGETQYF
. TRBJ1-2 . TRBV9 TGTGCCAGCAGCCCAAGGGGCTATGGCTACACCTTC CASSPRGYGYTF
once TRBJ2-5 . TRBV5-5 TGTGCCAGCAGCCACCCAGGGGAAGAGACCCAGTACTTC CASSHPGEETQYF
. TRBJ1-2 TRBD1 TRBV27 TGTGCCAGCAGTTTATCAGTGGGACAGGGGGCGCGTTTCTCTGGCTACACCTTC CASSLSVGQGARFSGYTF
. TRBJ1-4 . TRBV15 TGTGCCACGGGAGGGGAAGGGGCTAATGAAAAACTGTTTTTT CATGGEGANEKLFF
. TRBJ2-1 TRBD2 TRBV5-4 TGTGCCAGCAGCCCGACCGGACTAGCGGGGGGTAATGAGCAGTTCTTC CASSPTGLAGGNEQFF
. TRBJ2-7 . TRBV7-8 TGTGCCAGCAGCTTTGACAGACGAAACGAGCAGTACTTC CASSFDRRNEQYF
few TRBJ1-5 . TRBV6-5 TGTGCCAGCAGTAACAGGGCCGGTCAGCCCCAGCATTTT CASSNRAGQPQHF
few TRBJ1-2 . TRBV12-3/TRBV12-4 TGTGCCAGCAGTTTAGTCCCAGGACTTATCGGCACCTTC CASSLVPGLIGTF
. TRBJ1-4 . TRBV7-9 TGTGCCAGCAGCTCTAGAGGAGAACAGGGCAATAATGAAAAACTGTTTTTT CASSSRGEQGNNEKLFF
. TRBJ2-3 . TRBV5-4 TGTGCCAGCAGCTTGCGGGATACGCAGTATTTT CASSLRDTQYF
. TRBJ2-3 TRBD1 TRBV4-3 TGCGCCAGCAGCCCGGGACAGGGTCTAACAGATACGCAGTATTTT CASSPGQGLTDTQYF
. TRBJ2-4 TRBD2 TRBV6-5 TGTGCCAGCAGTTACTCGGCTAGCGGGGGACAAAACATTCAGTACTTC CASSYSASGGQNIQYF
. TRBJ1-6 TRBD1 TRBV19 TGTGCCAGTAGCCCCAGGGGGGCACTATTGAATTCACCCCTCCACTTT CASSPRGALLNSPLHF
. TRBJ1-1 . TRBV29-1 TGCAGCGTTGCGGACAGACAGAACACTGAAGCTTTCTTT CSVADRQNTEAFF
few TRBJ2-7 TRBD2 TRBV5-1 TGCGCCAGCAGCTACGGGGCCTCGGGGGGGTACGAGCAGTACTTC CASSYGASGGYEQYF